The clone carrying this T cell receptor (beta chain) was found many times. Its antigen is still unknown. Findings of the study overall: The larger-cohort validation was restricted to a single TCR beta V-J rearrangement rather than whole repertoires. Tumor Tregs overlapped most with tumor, then blood, naive CD4+ cells. In terms of TCR gene usage, tumor memory CD4+ T cells clustered together with blood and lymph node memory CD4+ cells, as well as with lymph node naive CD4+ cells.

Full-length variable regions came from constant-region reverse primers plus semi-nested Nested Universal Primer A PCR. TCRdb used MiXCR to reprocess the 5' RACE reads, holding one entry per CDR3 protein. This table holds about 54,000 distinct CDR3 sequences, roughly 15% found once. Input material: naive CD4+ T cells sorted from blood. Subset denoted: naive CD4+ T cells, CD4+CD45RA+CD25-. The clonotype originates from a female donor with breast cancer.

The CDR3 nucleotides read TGTGCCAGCAGTCCTACAGGGAAGGGCACTGAAGCTTTCTTT. It encodes CASSPTGKGTEAFF. V is TRBV6-5 and J is TRBJ1-1; D perhaps matches TRBD1 (6 bases). Between the trimmed V and J ends, which lost 5 bases and 4 bases, there was a span of 14 bases. Germline CDR1 and CDR2: MNHEY and SVGAGI. CDR3 length equals 14 residues.